This is a list of T cell receptor beta chains from one sample in a study of T-cell reconstitution after alpha-beta-depleted transplantation in children. A single record per CDR3 protein comes from TCRdb applying MiXCR to the PCR reads. The top ten clones hold around a fifth of a sample with 100,000 or so distinct CDR3 sequences, 15% to 17% of them seen once. Material: PBMCs, mostly from graft donor cells, obtained 180 days after TCRalphabeta/CD19-depleted stem cell transplant. The receptors derive from a male patient aged 2 to 9 who had a stem cell transplant for acute lymphoblastic leukemia, so the T cells may come from the graft donor. Both conserved end residues are part of each CDR3. A D gene is named only where the DNA matches it firmly. Only part of the rows carry a size: once, few, many, or a class if the clone is expanded.

size	V	J	D	CDR3	DNA
few	TRBV6-5	TRBJ1-1	TRBD1	CASSYSTGTRSTGWAEAFF	TGTGCCAGCAGTTACTCTACCGGGACCCGCTCGACAGGGTGGGCTGAAGCTTTCTTT
.	TRBV14	TRBJ1-4	.	CASSQRPGLMGGVEKLFF	TGTGCCAGCAGCCAGAGACCGGGCCTTATGGGTGGGGTCGAAAAACTGTTTTTT
.	TRBV7-6	TRBJ1-6	TRBD1	CASSLVGQGVGSNSPLHF	TGTGCCAGCAGCTTAGTTGGACAGGGAGTGGGGAGTAATTCACCCCTCCACTTT
few	TRBV6-2/TRBV6-3	TRBJ2-7	.	CASSYSIQGSKIYEQYF	TGTGCCAGCAGTTACTCGATACAGGGCTCTAAAATCTACGAGCAGTACTTC
few	TRBV7-6	TRBJ2-3	.	CASSLMAGARTDTQYF	TGTGCCAGCAGCTTAATGGCGGGGGCTCGCACAGATACGCAGTATTTT
.	TRBV11-2	TRBJ2-1	.	CASSTSRGLSSGFYNEQFF	TGTGCCAGCAGCACTAGCCGGGGCCTATCGTCCGGGTTCTACAATGAGCAGTTCTTC
.	TRBV4-1	TRBJ1-3	.	CASSQGRADTIYF	TGCGCCAGCAGCCAAGGCAGGGCGGACACCATATATTTT
few	TRBV5-4	TRBJ2-1	TRBD1	CASSLVGQGDYNEQFF	TGTGCCAGCAGCTTGGTAGGACAGGGTGACTACAATGAGCAGTTCTTC
.	TRBV7-9	TRBJ2-7	.	CASSLAGSGALEQYF	TGTGCCAGCAGCTTAGCGGGGTCAGGGGCTCTCGAGCAGTACTTC
.	TRBV10-1	TRBJ1-1	.	CASSPTTYKVEAFF	TGCGCCAGCAGCCCCACAACTTACAAAGTTGAAGCTTTCTTT
.	TRBV20-1	TRBJ1-2	.	CSARESVNYGYTF	TGCAGTGCTAGAGAATCAGTTAACTATGGCTACACCTTC
.	TRBV3-1	TRBJ1-5	.	CASSQDVWGGTQHF	TGTGCCAGCAGCCAAGATGTTTGGGGGGGGACCCAGCATTTT
few	TRBV12-3/TRBV12-4	TRBJ2-5	.	CASSLRPEETQYF	TGTGCCAGCAGTTTACGCCCGGAAGAGACCCAGTACTTC